Presented here are 3 T cell receptor beta chains from one specimen sequenced in a study of cytomegalovirus exposure and HLA in healthy donors. The PCR made use of 60 Vbeta and 13 Jbeta primers. Clones were sequenced by immunoSEQ multiplex PCR, and TCRdb holds only the in-frame ones, with some missing. The table has more than 95,000 clones, approximately 80% seen once. Sequencing was carried out using PBMCs. The receptor set was obtained from a man aged 40-50 years in good health and CMV-seronegative.

The rearrangement links TRBV19 to TRBJ2-4; a weak D match, TRBD2 (6 bases). This CDR3 is built from 13 residues. Between the trimmed V and J ends, which lost 6 bases and 0 bases, there was a span of 6 bases. Germline lookup yields CDR1 LNHDA and CDR2 SQIVND (reference sequence). The CDR3 reads CASRGGAKNIQYF. CDR3 nucleotides: TGTGCCAGTAGGGGGGGAGCCAAAAACATTCAGTACTTC.

This chain joins TRBV19 and TRBJ2-1; 9 bases match TRBD1. The CDR3 covers 14 residues. Germline V lookup: CDR1 LNHDA, CDR2 SQIVND (reference sequence). J lost 7 bases, V lost 2 bases, and 3 bases had no gene match. The CDR3 nucleotides read TGTGCCAGTAGTATACGGACAGGGGAAAATGAGCAGTTCTTC. Translating it yields CASSIRTGENEQFF.

This chain connects TRBV7-3 to TRBJ2-7; 7 bases fit TRBD2. This CDR3 has 13 residues. V shed 2 bases and J 4 bases; nucleotides not matched to a gene: 2. CDR1 and CDR2 (germline): SGHTA, FQGTGA. The CDR3 sequence: CASSLSGGYEQYF. CDR3 bases: TGTGCCAGCAGCTTATCGGGGGGTTACGAGCAGTACTTC.